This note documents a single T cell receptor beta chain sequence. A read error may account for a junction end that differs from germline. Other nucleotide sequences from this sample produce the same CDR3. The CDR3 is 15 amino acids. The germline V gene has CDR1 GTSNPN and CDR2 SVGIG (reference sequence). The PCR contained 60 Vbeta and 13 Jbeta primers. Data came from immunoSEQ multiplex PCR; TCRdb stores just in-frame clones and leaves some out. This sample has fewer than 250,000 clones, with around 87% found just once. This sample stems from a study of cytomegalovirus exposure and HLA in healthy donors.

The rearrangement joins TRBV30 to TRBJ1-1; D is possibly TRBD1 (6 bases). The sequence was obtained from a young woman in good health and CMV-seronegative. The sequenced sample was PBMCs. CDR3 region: CAWSVIWGRNTEAFF. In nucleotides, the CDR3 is TGTGCCTGGAGTGTAATCTGGGGGCGGAACACTGAGGCTTTCTTT.